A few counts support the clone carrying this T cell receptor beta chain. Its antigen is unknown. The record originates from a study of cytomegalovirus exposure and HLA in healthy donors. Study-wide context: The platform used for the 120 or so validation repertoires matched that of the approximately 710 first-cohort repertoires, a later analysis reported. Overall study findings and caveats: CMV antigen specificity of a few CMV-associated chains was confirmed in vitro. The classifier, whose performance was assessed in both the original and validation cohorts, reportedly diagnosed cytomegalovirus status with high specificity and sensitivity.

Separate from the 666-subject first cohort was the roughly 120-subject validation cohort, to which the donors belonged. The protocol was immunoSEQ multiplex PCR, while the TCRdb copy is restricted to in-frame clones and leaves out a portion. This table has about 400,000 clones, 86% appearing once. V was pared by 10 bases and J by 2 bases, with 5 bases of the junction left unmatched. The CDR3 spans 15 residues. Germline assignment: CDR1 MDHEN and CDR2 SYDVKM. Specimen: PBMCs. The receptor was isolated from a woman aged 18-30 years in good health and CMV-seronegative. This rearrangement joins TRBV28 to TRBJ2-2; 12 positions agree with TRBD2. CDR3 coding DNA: TGTGCCACCGGACTAGCGGGAATTAACACCGGGGAGCTGTTTTTT. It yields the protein CATGLAGINTGELFF. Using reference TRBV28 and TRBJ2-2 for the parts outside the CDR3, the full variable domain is DVKVTQSSRYLVKRTGEKVFLECVQDMDHENMFWYRQDPGLGLRLIYFSYDVKMKEKGDIPEGYSVSREKKERFSLILESASTNQTSMYLCATGLAGINTGELFFGEGSRLTVL.